The rows below give T cell receptor beta chains drawn from one sample of a study of PD-1 blockade in classical Hodgkin lymphoma. Produced via immunoSEQ multiplex PCR; TCRdb's table is partial and in-frame only. The sample shows 9,000 to 13,000 clones, just under 85% of them seen only once. Here the sequenced sample was peripheral blood mononuclear cells (PBMCs), taken before the second cycle of nivolumab. These receptors all come from a human donor with classical Hodgkin lymphoma. The CDR3 runs from the conserved cysteine through the conserved F or W. D genes are given only for firm matches. The listing skips clone size in some rows; elsewhere it reads once, few, many or a size class.

>TRBV19|TRBJ1-1|NA|NA
CASSIGGGDQAFF
TGTGCCAGTAGTATCGGCGGGGGGGACCAAGCTTTCTTT
>TRBV7-9|TRBJ2-1|NA|TRBD2
CASSGYSGSSYNEQFF
TGTGCCAGCAGCGGGTATAGCGGGAGTTCCTACAATGAGCAGTTCTTC
>TRBV2|TRBJ2-5|few|NA
CASSEQGPSGTQYF
TGTGCCAGCAGTGAACAGGGGCCAAGTGGGACCCAGTACTTC
>TRBV30|TRBJ1-5|NA|TRBD1
CAWSKQGMQPQHF
TGTGCCTGGAGTAAACAGGGGATGCAGCCCCAGCATTTT
>TRBV4-3|TRBJ1-4|NA|NA
CASSQDLGTNEKLFF
TGCGCCAGCAGCCAAGATTTGGGGACTAATGAAAAACTGTTTTTT
>TRBV7-3|TRBJ2-1|NA|NA
CASSSSPRGHEQFF
TGTGCCAGCAGCTCCAGTCCACGGGGACATGAGCAGTTCTTC
>TRBV27|TRBJ2-1|NA|TRBD2
CASRGLAGHEQFF
TGTGCCAGCAGGGGACTAGCGGGCCATGAGCAGTTCTTC
>TRBV7-8|TRBJ2-5|NA|NA
CASSLGIVSGGETQYF
TGTGCCAGCAGCTTAGGGATAGTCTCCGGGGGAGAGACCCAGTACTTC
>TRBV19|TRBJ2-4|NA|NA
CASSIGVLIAKNIQYF
TGTGCCAGTAGTATAGGGGTCTTAATAGCCAAAAACATTCAGTACTTC
>TRBV27|TRBJ2-7|NA|TRBD2
CASRYGTRASYEQYF
TGTGCCAGCCGCTACGGGACTAGGGCCTCCTACGAGCAGTACTTC
>TRBV28|TRBJ1-5|NA|NA
CASSLKGRRSRDPNQPQHF
TGTGCCAGCAGTTTAAAGGGGCGGAGGTCACGAGACCCCAATCAGCCCCAGCATTTT
>TRBV28|TRBJ2-1|once|NA
CASTYPTSLPYINEQFF
TGTGCCAGCACTTACCCGACTAGTCTCCCTTACATCAATGAGCAGTTCTTC
>TRBV27|TRBJ2-3|NA|NA
CATAGGWGMPYTDTQYF
TGTGCCACCGCTGGGGGCTGGGGGATGCCCTACACAGATACGCAGTATTTT